Sequencing of this T cell receptor (beta chain) was carried out in a study of Ad26.COV2.S vaccination and SARS-CoV-2 variants. Study-level information: Participant was drawn from the COV1001 Ad26.COV2.S trial arm. Each vaccinee took Ad26.COV2.S intramuscularly, once or twice 56 days apart. General study results and limits: Greater spike-specific TCR breadth was seen in vaccine recipients than in placebo recipients.

About this clone: Its antigen remains unidentified.

Stated treatment: 19 received Ad26.COV2.S at low or high dose, single or two shots; 5 received placebo; per-sample allocation not given. Day 63 after the first vaccine or placebo injection was the time point for sampling. This vaccine is an Ad26 vector that expresses the Wuhan-strain SARS-CoV-2 spike. Germline loops: CDR1 LGHNA, CDR2 YNFKEQ. The CDR3 is 14 amino acids. Trimming took 1 base from V and 3 from J, leaving 9 bases between them. Profiling relied on immunoSEQ multiplex PCR, and the TCRdb table lists in-frame clones only, not all of them. The sample shows about 400,000 clones, about four fifths of them seen only once.

The sequence was collected from a person aged 18-60 years who received the Ad26.COV2.S COVID-19 vaccine or a placebo. V gene TRBV4-2 combines with J gene TRBJ1-1; weak D call: TRBD1 (5 bases). The sequencing used peripheral blood, collected in a trial of Ad26.COV2.S vaccine versus placebo. The CDR3 bases are TGTGCCAGCAGCCAAGGGGGGGAGGACACTGAAGCTTTCTTT. This encodes CASSQGGEDTEAFF.